The 4 T cell receptor beta chains below come from one sample, sequenced in a study of blood T cell repertoires in COVID-19. The assay was immunoSEQ multiplex PCR, and TCRdb's table has in-frame clones only and misses some. Of some 260,000 clones listed, roughly 83% are singletons. Sequencing input: peripheral blood. Receptors were obtained from a man at least 80 years old with acute or convalescent COVID-19.

The chain carries TRBV5-6 and TRBJ1-6; 9 positions agree with TRBD1. Trimming removed 6 bases from V and 5 bases from J; junction bases left unmatched: 18. Germline CDR1 reads SGHDT; CDR2 reads YYEEEE. The CDR3 loop spans 19 amino acids. CDR3 nucleotide sequence: TGTGCCAGCACCCTAGCCGGCCCGGGACAGGGCGGCGATAATTCACCCCTCCACTTT. This sequence encodes CASTLAGPGQGGDNSPLHF.

The genes are TRBV12-5 and TRBJ2-7, with 8 bases aligning to TRBD2. V trimming: 7 bases; J trimming: 3 bases; junction bases outside the gene matches: 8. This CDR3 is 14 amino acids long. Germline V gives CDR1 LGHNT, CDR2 FRNRAP. The CDR3 bases are TGTGCTAGTGCCGTTGCGGGGGGAGACTACGAGCAGTACTTC. Its protein product is CASAVAGGDYEQYF.

The chain carries TRBV5-4 and TRBJ2-1, with D perhaps TRBD2 (6 bases). There are 16 residues in the CDR3. Trimming took off 0 bases at V and 2 bases at J, with 12 bases between the two ends. Germline-derived CDR1 and CDR2 are SGHNT and YYREEE (reference sequence). CDR3 residues: CASSLEVAVTYNEQFF. The CDR3, as DNA: TGTGCCAGCAGCTTGGAGGTAGCGGTTACCTACAATGAGCAGTTCTTC. Complete variable domain (other parts from reference TRBV5-4 and TRBJ2-1): ETGVTQSPTHLIKTRGQQVTLRCSSQSGHNTVSWYQQALGQGPQFIFQYYREEENGRGNFPPRFSGLQFPNYSSELNVNALELDDSALYLCASSLEVAVTYNEQFFGPGTRLTVL.

The chain is built from TRBV27 and TRBJ2-5; D is possibly TRBD1 (6 bases). Germline V lookup: CDR1 MNHEY, CDR2 SMNVEV (reference sequence). The CDR3 sequence is 13 residues long. The germline V and J ends were trimmed by 5 bases and 5 bases, with 12 bases remaining between them. The CDR3 bases are TGTGCCAGCAGTCCTCGGCAGGGGGAGACCCAGTACTTC. It yields the protein CASSPRQGETQYF.